The rows below give T cell receptor beta chains drawn from one sample of a study of cytomegalovirus exposure and HLA in healthy donors. TCRdb's copy holds only in-frame clones and misses some; the assay was immunoSEQ multiplex PCR. In all, the sample yields about 200,000 clones. The sequencing sample was made of PBMCs. The origin of the receptors is a boy between 10 and 17 years old in good health and CMV-seronegative. Both conserved end residues are part of each CDR3. The D gene is left open where the match is weak.

>14|TRBD1|TRBV2|TRBJ1-6
TGTGCCAGCAGAATGGACAGGTATAATTCACCCCTCCACTTT
CASRMDRYNSPLHF
>17|TRBD1|TRBV5-1|TRBJ2-7
TGCGCCAGCAGCTTGGTCGCCGTGGGACAGGGGAATGGGGAGCAGTACTTC
CASSLVAVGQGNGEQYF
>14|TRBD1|TRBV16|TRBJ1-6
TGTGCCAGCAGCCCGCACAGGGGGGATTCACCCCTCCACTTT
CASSPHRGDSPLHF
>14|.|TRBV27|TRBJ1-1
TGTGCCAGCAGTCGGCTAGCTTCGGCGGGTGAAGCTTTCTTT
CASSRLASAGEAFF
>12|TRBD2|TRBV2|TRBJ2-7
TGTGCCAGCAGGGGGGGGACCTACGAGCAGTACTTC
CASRGGTYEQYF
>14|.|TRBV6-5|TRBJ1-4
TGTGCCAGCACTCTCCTGCCGGGGGATGAAAAACTGTTTTTT
CASTLLPGDEKLFF
>13|.|TRBV19|TRBJ1-5
TGTGCCAGTACCGATTGGGAGAATCAGCCCCAGCATTTT
CASTDWENQPQHF
>15|.|TRBV11-2|TRBJ1-2
TGTGCCAGCAGCGCTACGGGAGGGGCCACCTATGGCTACACCTTC
CASSATGGATYGYTF
>13|.|TRBV5-1|TRBJ1-1
TGCGCCAGCAGCCTTGACAGGATTACTGAAGCTTTCTTT
CASSLDRITEAFF
>13|TRBD1|TRBV19|TRBJ2-6
TGTGCCACGCAGGGGGCTGGGGCCAACGTCCTGACTTTC
CATQGAGANVLTF
>13|.|TRBV9|TRBJ1-2
TGTGCCAGCAGCCCGGGGGGAATTTATGGCTACACCTTC
CASSPGGIYGYTF
>11|.|TRBV20-1|TRBJ1-4
TGCAGTGCTGCTAATAATGAAAAACTGTTTTTT
CSAANNEKLFF
>16|.|TRBV5-1|TRBJ1-1
TGCGCCAGCAGCTTGATTGGGGGGGCGGGGAACACTGAAGCTTTCTTT
CASSLIGGAGNTEAFF
>14|TRBD1|TRBV5-1|TRBJ1-2
TGCGCCAGCAGCTCAATAACAGGGGGCAGGAGCTACACCTTC
CASSSITGGRSYTF
>14|.|TRBV10-3|TRBJ1-1
TGTGCCATCAGTGGGGGACAATTGAACACTGAAGCTTTCTTT
CAISGGQLNTEAFF
>16|TRBD2|TRBV5-6|TRBJ2-1
TGTGCCAGCAGCTTGTTTCATAGCGGGGGCCGGGATGAGCAGTTCTTC
CASSLFHSGGRDEQFF
>16|TRBD1|TRBV7-3|TRBJ2-2
TGTGCCAGCAGCTTCGGCGACAGGGGGGACACCGGGGAGCTGTTTTTT
CASSFGDRGDTGELFF
>15|.|TRBV6-1|TRBJ1-5
TGTGCCAGCAGTTTGACTCCCTATAGCAATCAGCCCCAGCATTTT
CASSLTPYSNQPQHF
>17|TRBD1|TRBV30|TRBJ2-6
TGTGCCTGGAGTCGCGGGACAGGGTCTGCTGGGGCCAACGTCCTGACTTTC
CAWSRGTGSAGANVLTF